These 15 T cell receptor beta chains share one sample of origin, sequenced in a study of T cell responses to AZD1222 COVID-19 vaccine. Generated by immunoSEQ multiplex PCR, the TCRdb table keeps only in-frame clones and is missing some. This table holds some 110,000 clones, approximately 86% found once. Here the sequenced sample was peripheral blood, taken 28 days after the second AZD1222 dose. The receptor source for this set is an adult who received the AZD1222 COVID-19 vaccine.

The CDR3 DNA reads as TGTGCCAGCAGCTTATGGAGGGACAGCCAAGAGACCCAGTACTTC. This codes for CASSLWRDSQETQYF. The rearrangement uses TRBV7-2 and TRBJ2-5; tentative D call: TRBD1 (7 bases). Germline assignment: CDR1 SGHTA and CDR2 FQGNSA. The germline V and J ends were trimmed by 2 bases and 1 base, with 11 bases remaining between them. The CDR3 totals 15 residues.

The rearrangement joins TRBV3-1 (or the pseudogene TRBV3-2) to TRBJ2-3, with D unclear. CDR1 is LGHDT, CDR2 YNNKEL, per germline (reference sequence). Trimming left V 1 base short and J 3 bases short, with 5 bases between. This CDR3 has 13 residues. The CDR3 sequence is CASSQVRTDTQYF. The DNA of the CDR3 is TGTGCCAGCAGCCAAGTCAGGACAGATACGCAGTATTTT.

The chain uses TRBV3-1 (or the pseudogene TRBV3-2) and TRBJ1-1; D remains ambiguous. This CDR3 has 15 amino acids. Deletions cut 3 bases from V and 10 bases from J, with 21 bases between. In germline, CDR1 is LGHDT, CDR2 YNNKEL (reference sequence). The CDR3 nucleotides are TGTGCCAGCAGCCACAGCCGGGCCCCAAGGGTGGGAGCTTTCTTT. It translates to CASSHSRAPRVGAFF.

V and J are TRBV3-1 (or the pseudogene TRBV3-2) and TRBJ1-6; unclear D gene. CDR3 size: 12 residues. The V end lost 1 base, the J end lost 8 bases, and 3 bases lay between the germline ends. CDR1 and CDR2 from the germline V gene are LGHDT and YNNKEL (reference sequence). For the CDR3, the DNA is TGTGCCAGCAGCCAAGGAGATTCACCCCTCCACTTT. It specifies CASSQGDSPLHF.

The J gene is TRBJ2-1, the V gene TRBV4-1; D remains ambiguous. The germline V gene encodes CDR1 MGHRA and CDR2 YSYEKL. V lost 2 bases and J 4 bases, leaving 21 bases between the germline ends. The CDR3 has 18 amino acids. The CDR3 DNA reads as TGCGCCAGCAGCCAACAAGAGATGAGTCGAGTACTATACAATGAGCAGTTCTTC. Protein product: CASSQQEMSRVLYNEQFF.

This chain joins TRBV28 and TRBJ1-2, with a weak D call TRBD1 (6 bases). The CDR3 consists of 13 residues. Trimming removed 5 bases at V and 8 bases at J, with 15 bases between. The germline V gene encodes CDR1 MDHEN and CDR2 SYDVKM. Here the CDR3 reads CASSRQDLRGYTF. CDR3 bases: TGTGCCAGCAGTCGACAGGACCTACGAGGCTACACCTTC.

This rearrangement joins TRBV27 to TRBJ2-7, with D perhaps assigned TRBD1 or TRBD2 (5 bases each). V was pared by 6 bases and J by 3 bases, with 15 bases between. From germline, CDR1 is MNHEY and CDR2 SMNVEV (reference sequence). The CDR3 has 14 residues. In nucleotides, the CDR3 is TGTGCCAGCAGCCGGGACGGATCCTACTACGAGCAGTACTTC. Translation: CASSRDGSYYEQYF.

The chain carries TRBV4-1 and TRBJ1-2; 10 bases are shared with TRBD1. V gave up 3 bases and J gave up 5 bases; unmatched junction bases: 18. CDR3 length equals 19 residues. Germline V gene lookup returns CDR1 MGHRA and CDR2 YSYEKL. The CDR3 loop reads CASSHPFKTGTGVGYGYTF. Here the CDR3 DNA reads TGCGCCAGCAGCCACCCCTTTAAAACCGGGACAGGGGTGGGGTATGGCTACACCTTC.

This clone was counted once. For the CDR3, the DNA is TGTGCCAGCAGCTTTCTTTCCGGTACAAGCAATCAGCCCCAGCATTTT. It translates to CASSFLSGTSNQPQHF. The chain couples TRBV5-5 to TRBJ1-5; the D is unclear. Germline V lookup: CDR1 SGHKS, CDR2 YYEKEE (reference sequence). CDR3 length: 16 residues. Trimming stripped 2 bases from V and 1 base from J, with 13 bases between.

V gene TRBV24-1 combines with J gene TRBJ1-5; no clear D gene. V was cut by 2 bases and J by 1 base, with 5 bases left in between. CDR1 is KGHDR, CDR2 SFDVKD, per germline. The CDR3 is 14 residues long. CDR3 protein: CATSDSGSNQPQHF. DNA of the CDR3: TGTGCCACCAGTGATTCCGGGAGCAATCAGCCCCAGCATTTT.

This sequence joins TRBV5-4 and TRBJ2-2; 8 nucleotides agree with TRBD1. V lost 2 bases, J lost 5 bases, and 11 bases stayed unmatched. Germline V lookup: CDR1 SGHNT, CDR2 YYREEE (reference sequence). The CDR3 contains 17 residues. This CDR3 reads CASSFSSGRGRTGELFF. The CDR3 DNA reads TGTGCCAGCAGCTTCAGCAGTGGCAGGGGGCGTACCGGGGAGCTGTTTTTT.

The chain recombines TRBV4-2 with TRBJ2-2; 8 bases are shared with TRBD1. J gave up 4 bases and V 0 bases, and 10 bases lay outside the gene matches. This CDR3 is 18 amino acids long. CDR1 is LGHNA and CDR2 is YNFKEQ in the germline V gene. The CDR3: CASSQDSTGVHPTGELFF. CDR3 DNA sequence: TGTGCCAGCAGCCAAGACTCGACAGGGGTGCACCCCACCGGGGAGCTGTTTTTT.

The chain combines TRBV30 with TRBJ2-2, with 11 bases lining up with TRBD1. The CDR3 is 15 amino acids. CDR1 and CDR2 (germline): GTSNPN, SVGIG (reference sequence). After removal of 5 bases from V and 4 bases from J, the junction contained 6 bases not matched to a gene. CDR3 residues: CAWVGTGGITGELFF. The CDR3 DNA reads TGTGCCTGGGTGGGGACAGGGGGTATCACCGGGGAGCTGTTTTTT.

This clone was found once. The CDR3 sequence: CASRTSGSLDEQYF. The DNA of the CDR3 is TGTGCCAGCAGGACTAGCGGGAGTCTGGACGAGCAGTACTTC. This chain uses TRBV28 with TRBJ2-7, with 12 bases identical to TRBD2. Germline values: CDR1 MDHEN, CDR2 SYDVKM. The CDR3 consists of 14 residues. J was trimmed by 5 bases and V by 6 bases; bases with no gene match: 5.

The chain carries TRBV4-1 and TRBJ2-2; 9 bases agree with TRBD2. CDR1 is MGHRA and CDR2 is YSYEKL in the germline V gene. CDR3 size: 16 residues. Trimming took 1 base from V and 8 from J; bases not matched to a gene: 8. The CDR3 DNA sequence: TGCGCCAGCAGCCAAGTTGGCGGGGGGGCCCGAGGGGAGCTGTTTTTT. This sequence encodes CASSQVGGGARGELFF.